This T cell receptor (beta chain) comes out of a study of T cell repertoires in ileal Crohn's disease. Study-level information: Every patient was operated on for stricturing (about 60%) or penetrating (approximately 39%) complications. Postoperative therapy was given to about half: fewer than 14 thiopurines, roughly 20 anti-TNF agents.

As to this clone: Its matching antigen is unknown.

Included were adult ileal or ileocolonic Crohn's patients indicated for ileocolonic resection. Overall study findings and caveats: Active smokers at surgery had more clonal expansions than non-smokers.

The assay was immunoSEQ multiplex PCR, and TCRdb's table has in-frame clones only and misses some. The sample includes thousands of clones, roughly 76% of them seen just once. The V segment lost 2 bases and the J segment 0 bases; nucleotides outside the gene matches: 2. Germline V gene sequence: CDR1 SGHNT, CDR2 YYREEE (reference sequence). The CDR3 is made up of 15 amino acids. Source material: ileal tissue. The source is an adult with Crohn's disease. This chain uses TRBV5-4 with TRBJ1-3; 7 bases agree with TRBD1. CDR3 in amino acids: CASSFGTVSGNTIYF. The CDR3 DNA is TGTGCCAGCAGCTTCGGGACAGTCTCTGGAAACACCATATATTTT.